This T cell receptor beta chain came from a study of cytomegalovirus exposure and HLA in healthy donors. PCR was performed using 60 Vbeta and 13 Jbeta primers. Produced via immunoSEQ multiplex PCR; TCRdb's table is partial and in-frame only. The repertoire holds 90,000 to 150,000 clones, 77% seen once, with about 3.9% in the top ten. CDR1 is SGHRS and CDR2 is YFSETQ in the germline V gene. The length of the CDR3 is 15 residues. Sequencing was carried out using PBMCs. This clonotype was sampled from a human donor in good health. The V gene is TRBV5-1, the J gene TRBJ2-5; 9 bases are a match to TRBD2. The J call could be wrong; TRBJ2-7 is a better fit for the DNA end. CDR3: CASSLEGAGGYEQYF. CDR3 DNA sequence: TGCGCCAGCAGCTTGGAGGGAGCGGGAGGATACGAGCAGTACTTC.